Presented here are 2 T cell receptor beta chains from one specimen sequenced in a study of Ad26.COV2.S vaccination and SARS-CoV-2 variants. The repertoire was sequenced with immunoSEQ multiplex PCR; TCRdb's copy has only in-frame clones and lacks some. The sample carries around 420,000 clones, more than 75% recorded once. Noted treatment: some 20 received Ad26.COV2.S at low or high dose, single or two shots; about five received placebo; per-sample allocation not given. Sampling took place 63 days after the first vaccine or placebo injection. This material consisted of peripheral blood, taken in a trial of Ad26.COV2.S vaccine versus placebo. The source of these receptors is a person aged 18 to 59 who received the Ad26.COV2.S COVID-19 vaccine or a placebo.

About this clone itself: Other DNA sequences in the same sample also yield this CDR3. CDR3 in DNA: TGCAGCGTTGTCACCAGCACAGATACGCAGTATTTT. Its translation: CSVVTSTDTQYF. The chain has TRBV29-1 and TRBJ2-3; D remains unclear. Germline CDR1 reads SQVTM; CDR2 reads ANQGSEA. The CDR3 consists of 12 residues. The ends were cut back, 4 bases at V and 0 bases at J, with 5 bases in the middle.

The chain joins TRBV27 to TRBJ2-5; D uncertain. Germline values: CDR1 MNHEY, CDR2 SMNVEV (reference sequence). This CDR3 contains 13 residues. Trimming stripped 5 bases from V and 5 bases from J, with 12 bases between. CDR3 sequence reads: CASSPLDGETQYF. CDR3 DNA sequence: TGTGCCAGCAGTCCCCTCGACGGGGAGACCCAGTACTTC.